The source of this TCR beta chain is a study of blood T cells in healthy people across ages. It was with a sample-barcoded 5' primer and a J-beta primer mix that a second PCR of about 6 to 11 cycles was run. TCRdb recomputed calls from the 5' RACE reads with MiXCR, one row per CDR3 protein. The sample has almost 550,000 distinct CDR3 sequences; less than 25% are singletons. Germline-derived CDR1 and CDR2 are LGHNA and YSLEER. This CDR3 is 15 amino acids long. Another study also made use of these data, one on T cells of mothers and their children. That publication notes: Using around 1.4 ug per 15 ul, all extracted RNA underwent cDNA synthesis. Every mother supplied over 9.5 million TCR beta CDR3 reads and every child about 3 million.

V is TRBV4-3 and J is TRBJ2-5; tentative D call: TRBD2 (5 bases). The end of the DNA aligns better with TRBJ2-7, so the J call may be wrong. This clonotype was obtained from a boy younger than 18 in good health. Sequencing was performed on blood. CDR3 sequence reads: CASSQELLDDYEQYF. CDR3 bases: TGCGCCAGCAGCCAAGAACTACTAGACGACTACGAGCAGTACTTC.